Sequencing of this TCR beta chain was carried out in a study of blood T cell repertoires in COVID-19. Assay: immunoSEQ multiplex PCR; the TCRdb copy retains only in-frame clones and omits some. The table lists about 240,000 clones, approximately 90% of them singletons, with about 7% in the top ten. A note on this clone: One junction end does not reproduce the germline sequence, and a read error may be involved. This CDR3 is also generated by other DNA sequences in the sample.

Sample: peripheral blood. The TCR comes from a man in his fifties or sixties who had recovered from COVID-19.

CDR3 in amino acids: CASSLDSYNSPLHF. The CDR3 region has the DNA TGTGCCAGCAGCCTAGACAGCTATAATTCACCCCTCCACTTT. The chain uses TRBV11-3 and TRBJ1-6; D may be TRBD1 (5 bases). The germline V gene has CDR1 SGHNT and CDR2 YENEEA. The CDR3 extends over 14 amino acids.